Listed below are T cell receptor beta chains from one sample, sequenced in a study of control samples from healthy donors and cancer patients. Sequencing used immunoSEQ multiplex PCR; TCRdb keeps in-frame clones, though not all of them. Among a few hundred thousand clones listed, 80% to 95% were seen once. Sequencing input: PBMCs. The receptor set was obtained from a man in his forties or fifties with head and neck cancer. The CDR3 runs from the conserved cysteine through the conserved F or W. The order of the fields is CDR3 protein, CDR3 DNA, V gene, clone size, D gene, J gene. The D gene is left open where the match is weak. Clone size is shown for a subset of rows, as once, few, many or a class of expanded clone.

cdr3_aa: CASSQQGGAGGPDTQYF
cdr3_nt: TGTGCCAGCAGCCAGCAGGGGGGAGCGGGAGGGCCAGATACGCAGTATTTT
v_call: TRBV7-3
clone_size: -
d_call: TRBD2
j_call: TRBJ2-3

cdr3_aa: CASSMSGFYGYTF
cdr3_nt: TGTGCCAGCAGCATGTCGGGATTCTATGGCTACACCTTC
v_call: TRBV7-2
clone_size: -
d_call: -
j_call: TRBJ1-2

cdr3_aa: CASSSFLRQGLNSPLHF
cdr3_nt: TGCGCCAGCAGCTCTTTCCTTCGACAGGGACTAAATTCACCCCTCCACTTT
v_call: TRBV4-1
clone_size: -
d_call: TRBD1
j_call: TRBJ1-6

cdr3_aa: CASREGYEQYF
cdr3_nt: TGTGCCAGTAGGGAAGGCTACGAGCAGTACTTC
v_call: TRBV19
clone_size: few
d_call: -
j_call: TRBJ2-7

cdr3_aa: CASSQNAGNTEAFF
cdr3_nt: TGTGCCAGCAGCCAGAACGCAGGGAACACTGAAGCTTTCTTT
v_call: TRBV3-1/TRBV3-2
clone_size: -
d_call: -
j_call: TRBJ1-1

cdr3_aa: CASRTGTDSYEQYF
cdr3_nt: TGTGCCAGCAGGACCGGGACAGACTCCTACGAGCAGTACTTC
v_call: TRBV27
clone_size: -
d_call: TRBD1
j_call: TRBJ2-7

cdr3_aa: CASSLGGVNEKLFF
cdr3_nt: TGTGCCAGCAGCTTAGGGGGCGTGAATGAAAAACTGTTTTTT
v_call: TRBV11-2
clone_size: -
d_call: -
j_call: TRBJ1-4

cdr3_aa: CASSVARDNSPLHF
cdr3_nt: TGTGCCAGCAGCGTAGCTAGGGATAATTCACCCCTCCACTTT
v_call: TRBV9
clone_size: -
d_call: -
j_call: TRBJ1-6

cdr3_aa: CASRTFMGNEQFF
cdr3_nt: TGTGCCAGCAGGACCTTTATGGGCAATGAGCAGTTCTTC
v_call: TRBV5-6
clone_size: -
d_call: -
j_call: TRBJ2-1

cdr3_aa: CASSDAGNTGELFF
cdr3_nt: TGTGCCAGCAGTGACGCGGGAAACACCGGGGAGCTGTTTTTT
v_call: TRBV6-4
clone_size: -
d_call: -
j_call: TRBJ2-2

cdr3_aa: CASSPTGYQPQHF
cdr3_nt: TGTGCCAGCAGTCCGACAGGGTATCAGCCCCAGCATTTT
v_call: TRBV6-5
clone_size: -
d_call: TRBD1
j_call: TRBJ1-5

cdr3_aa: CASGVRSGANVLTF
cdr3_nt: TGTGCCAGTGGGGTTCGCTCTGGGGCCAACGTCCTGACTTTC
v_call: TRBV19
clone_size: once
d_call: -
j_call: TRBJ2-6

cdr3_aa: CASSIGQAVYGYTF
cdr3_nt: TGTGCCAGCAGCATAGGACAGGCGGTCTATGGCTACACCTTC
v_call: TRBV7-9
clone_size: -
d_call: TRBD1
j_call: TRBJ1-2

cdr3_aa: CASGLLSRDRVRALDQPQHF
cdr3_nt: TGTGCTAGTGGATTACTCTCCCGGGACAGGGTAAGGGCCTTAGATCAGCCCCAGCATTTT
v_call: TRBV12-5
clone_size: once
d_call: TRBD1
j_call: TRBJ1-5

cdr3_aa: CASSQGGSLYEQYF
cdr3_nt: TGTGCCAGCAGTCAAGGGGGGTCCCTCTACGAGCAGTACTTC
v_call: TRBV9
clone_size: -
d_call: -
j_call: TRBJ2-7

cdr3_aa: CASSYRTDNQPQHF
cdr3_nt: TGTGCCAGCAGTTACCGGACAGACAATCAGCCCCAGCATTTT
v_call: TRBV6-6
clone_size: -
d_call: -
j_call: TRBJ1-5

cdr3_aa: CASSPVAGTGVPYEQYF
cdr3_nt: TGTGCCAGCTCACCTGTGGCCGGGACAGGGGTCCCCTACGAGCAGTACTTC
v_call: TRBV18
clone_size: -
d_call: TRBD1
j_call: TRBJ2-7

cdr3_aa: CASSSGGQPNTEAFF
cdr3_nt: TGTGCCAGCAGCTCCGGAGGACAGCCTAACACTGAAGCTTTCTTT
v_call: TRBV11-2
clone_size: once
d_call: -
j_call: TRBJ1-1

cdr3_aa: CSFRVGGAYTEAFF
cdr3_nt: TGCAGCTTCCGGGTAGGGGGCGCGTACACTGAAGCTTTCTTT
v_call: TRBV29-1
clone_size: -
d_call: TRBD1
j_call: TRBJ1-1

cdr3_aa: CASSSPWTGTKNTEAFF
cdr3_nt: TGTGCCAGCAGCTCCCCGTGGACGGGGACGAAGAACACTGAAGCTTTCTTT
v_call: TRBV5-4
clone_size: -
d_call: -
j_call: TRBJ1-1

cdr3_aa: CSVDLGTPSYEQYF
cdr3_nt: TGCAGCGTTGACCTCGGGACTCCTTCCTACGAGCAGTACTTC
v_call: TRBV29-1
clone_size: -
d_call: -
j_call: TRBJ2-7

cdr3_aa: CASSPQARAYTEAFF
cdr3_nt: TGTGCCAGCAGCCCCCAAGCCAGAGCCTACACTGAAGCTTTCTTT
v_call: TRBV9
clone_size: -
d_call: -
j_call: TRBJ1-1

cdr3_aa: CASSYPTGTGTETQYF
cdr3_nt: TGTGCCAGCAGTTACCCGACCGGGACAGGGACAGAGACCCAGTACTTC
v_call: TRBV6-5
clone_size: -
d_call: TRBD1
j_call: TRBJ2-5

cdr3_aa: CASRQTAEGWDSPLHF
cdr3_nt: TGTGCCAGCAGACAGACGGCGGAGGGGTGGGATTCACCCCTCCACTTT
v_call: TRBV11-1
clone_size: few
d_call: -
j_call: TRBJ1-6

cdr3_aa: CASSFYAPYNEQFF
cdr3_nt: TGTGCCAGCAGTTTTTACGCCCCCTACAATGAGCAGTTCTTC
v_call: TRBV27
clone_size: -
d_call: -
j_call: TRBJ2-1

cdr3_aa: CASSAWTGGFSGKSEAFF
cdr3_nt: TGCGCCAGCAGTGCCTGGACAGGGGGCTTCTCTGGCAAATCTGAAGCTTTCTTT
v_call: TRBV10-1
clone_size: -
d_call: TRBD1
j_call: TRBJ1-1

cdr3_aa: CASSPGRPERGYTF
cdr3_nt: TGTGCCAGCAGCCCGGGACGGCCGGAGAGGGGCTACACCTTC
v_call: TRBV7-9
clone_size: -
d_call: -
j_call: TRBJ1-2

cdr3_aa: CASSLWGLAGGSQETQYF
cdr3_nt: TGTGCCAGTAGCTTGTGGGGACTAGCGGGGGGCTCCCAAGAGACCCAGTACTTC
v_call: TRBV5-6
clone_size: -
d_call: TRBD2
j_call: TRBJ2-5

cdr3_aa: CASTAGTGPVGLFF
cdr3_nt: TGTGCCAGCACCGCCGGGACAGGGCCGGTAGGGCTGTTTTTT
v_call: TRBV9
clone_size: -
d_call: TRBD1
j_call: TRBJ2-2

cdr3_aa: CASSLGTSYEQYF
cdr3_nt: TGTGCCAGCAGTCTCGGTACTTCCTACGAGCAGTACTTC
v_call: TRBV28
clone_size: -
d_call: -
j_call: TRBJ2-7

cdr3_aa: CASSQHGQGGYGYTF
cdr3_nt: TGCGCCAGCAGCCAACATGGACAGGGTGGATACGGCTACACCTTC
v_call: TRBV4-3
clone_size: -
d_call: TRBD1
j_call: TRBJ1-2

cdr3_aa: CASSESTSGRTDTQYF
cdr3_nt: TGCGCCAGCAGTGAGTCTACTAGCGGACGCACAGATACGCAGTATTTT
v_call: TRBV10-1
clone_size: -
d_call: TRBD2
j_call: TRBJ2-3

cdr3_aa: CASRSTTGLGSYNEQFF
cdr3_nt: TGTGCCAGCAGAAGCACAACGGGACTGGGATCCTACAATGAGCAGTTCTTC
v_call: TRBV14
clone_size: -
d_call: -
j_call: TRBJ2-1

cdr3_aa: CASTMGSYGYTF
cdr3_nt: TGTGCCAGTACGATGGGTAGCTATGGCTACACCTTC
v_call: TRBV28
clone_size: -
d_call: -
j_call: TRBJ1-2

cdr3_aa: CSVDTDSGANVLTF
cdr3_nt: TGCAGCGTGGACACGGACTCTGGGGCCAACGTCCTGACTTTC
v_call: TRBV29-1
clone_size: -
d_call: -
j_call: TRBJ2-6

cdr3_aa: CASSDRRFGSTDTQYF
cdr3_nt: TGTGCCAGCAGTGATAGGCGGTTTGGGAGCACAGATACGCAGTATTTT
v_call: TRBV2
clone_size: -
d_call: -
j_call: TRBJ2-3

cdr3_aa: CASSERSLPYF
cdr3_nt: TGTGCCAGCAGTGAAAGGTCGTTACCGTACTTC
v_call: TRBV6-1
clone_size: -
d_call: -
j_call: TRBJ2-7

cdr3_aa: CASSPFTGGGRTGELFF
cdr3_nt: TGTGCCAGCAGTCCATTTACAGGGGGCGGAAGGACCGGGGAGCTGTTTTTT
v_call: TRBV6-2/TRBV6-3
clone_size: -
d_call: TRBD1
j_call: TRBJ2-2

cdr3_aa: CASTRQGSDTQYF
cdr3_nt: TGTGCCAGCACCCGACAGGGGTCAGATACGCAGTATTTT
v_call: TRBV5-4
clone_size: -
d_call: TRBD1
j_call: TRBJ2-3

cdr3_aa: CASSLGTGLGEQYF
cdr3_nt: TGTGCCAGCAGCTTAGGAACAGGGTTAGGCGAGCAGTACTTC
v_call: TRBV11-3
clone_size: -
d_call: -
j_call: TRBJ2-7

cdr3_aa: CAISPLNGGSGNTIYF
cdr3_nt: TGTGCCATCAGTCCCCTCAATGGGGGCTCGGGAAACACCATATATTTT
v_call: TRBV10-3
clone_size: -
d_call: -
j_call: TRBJ1-3

cdr3_aa: CASSQYGQSYNEQFF
cdr3_nt: TGTGCCAGCAGCCAATATGGACAGTCCTACAATGAGCAGTTCTTC
v_call: TRBV3-1/TRBV3-2
clone_size: -
d_call: -
j_call: TRBJ2-1

cdr3_aa: CASSQGQGAIGANVLTF
cdr3_nt: TGCGCCAGCAGCCAAGGACAGGGGGCAATTGGGGCCAACGTCCTGACTTTC
v_call: TRBV4-3
clone_size: -
d_call: TRBD1
j_call: TRBJ2-6

cdr3_aa: CASSSRGLRNGYTF
cdr3_nt: TGTGCCAGCAGCTCGAGAGGGCTCCGGAATGGCTACACCTTC
v_call: TRBV2
clone_size: -
d_call: -
j_call: TRBJ1-2

cdr3_aa: CASSEKVYGYTF
cdr3_nt: TGCGCCAGCAGTGAGAAAGTCTATGGCTACACCTTC
v_call: TRBV10-1
clone_size: -
d_call: -
j_call: TRBJ1-2

cdr3_aa: CAWSPPGGQPQHF
cdr3_nt: TGTGCCTGGAGTCCCCCCGGCGGTCAGCCCCAGCATTTT
v_call: TRBV30
clone_size: -
d_call: -
j_call: TRBJ1-5

cdr3_aa: CASSSSKGAGEQYF
cdr3_nt: TGTGCCAGCAGCTCAAGTAAGGGGGCGGGGGAGCAGTACTTC
v_call: TRBV7-2
clone_size: -
d_call: -
j_call: TRBJ2-7

cdr3_aa: CASSLVVGSGYGYTF
cdr3_nt: TGCGCCAGCAGCTTGGTGGTAGGGTCCGGCTATGGCTACACCTTC
v_call: TRBV5-1
clone_size: -
d_call: -
j_call: TRBJ1-2

cdr3_aa: CASRQGQGGVDEQFF
cdr3_nt: TGTGCCAGCAGGCAAGGACAGGGAGGAGTCGATGAGCAGTTCTTC
v_call: TRBV2
clone_size: -
d_call: TRBD1
j_call: TRBJ2-1

cdr3_aa: CASSPGLAGGMEQFF
cdr3_nt: TGTGCCAGCAGCCCCGGACTAGCGGGAGGGATGGAGCAGTTCTTC
v_call: TRBV9
clone_size: -
d_call: TRBD2
j_call: TRBJ2-1

cdr3_aa: CASSFLNTEAFF
cdr3_nt: TGTGCCAGCAGCTTTCTGAACACTGAAGCTTTCTTT
v_call: TRBV5-5
clone_size: once
d_call: -
j_call: TRBJ1-1

cdr3_aa: CSAGGGSYEQYF
cdr3_nt: TGCAGTGCTGGTGGGGGCTCATACGAGCAGTACTTC
v_call: TRBV20-1
clone_size: few
d_call: -
j_call: TRBJ2-7

cdr3_aa: CASSMGQGAYNEQFF
cdr3_nt: TGTGCCAGCAGCATGGGACAGGGGGCGTACAATGAGCAGTTCTTC
v_call: TRBV7-9
clone_size: -
d_call: TRBD1
j_call: TRBJ2-1

cdr3_aa: CASSVVKAFTGELFF
cdr3_nt: TGTGCCAGCAGCGTAGTGAAGGCCTTCACCGGGGAGCTGTTTTTT
v_call: TRBV5-8
clone_size: once
d_call: -
j_call: TRBJ2-2

cdr3_aa: CASSQGTNTEAFF
cdr3_nt: TGTGCCAGCAGCCAAGGTACGAACACTGAAGCTTTCTTT
v_call: TRBV14
clone_size: few
d_call: -
j_call: TRBJ1-1